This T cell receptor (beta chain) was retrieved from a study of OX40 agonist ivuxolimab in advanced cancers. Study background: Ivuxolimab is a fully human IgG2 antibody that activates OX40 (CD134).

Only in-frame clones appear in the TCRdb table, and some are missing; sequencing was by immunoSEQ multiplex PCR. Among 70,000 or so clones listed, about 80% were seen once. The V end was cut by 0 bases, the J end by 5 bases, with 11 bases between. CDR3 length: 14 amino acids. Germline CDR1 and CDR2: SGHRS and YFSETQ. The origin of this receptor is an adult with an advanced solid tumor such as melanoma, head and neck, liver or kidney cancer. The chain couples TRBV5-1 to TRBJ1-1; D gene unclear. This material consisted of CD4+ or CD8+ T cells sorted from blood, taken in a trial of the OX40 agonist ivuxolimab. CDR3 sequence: CASSLVGGMTEAFF. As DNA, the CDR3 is TGCGCCAGCAGCTTGGTAGGAGGAATGACTGAAGCTTTCTTT.